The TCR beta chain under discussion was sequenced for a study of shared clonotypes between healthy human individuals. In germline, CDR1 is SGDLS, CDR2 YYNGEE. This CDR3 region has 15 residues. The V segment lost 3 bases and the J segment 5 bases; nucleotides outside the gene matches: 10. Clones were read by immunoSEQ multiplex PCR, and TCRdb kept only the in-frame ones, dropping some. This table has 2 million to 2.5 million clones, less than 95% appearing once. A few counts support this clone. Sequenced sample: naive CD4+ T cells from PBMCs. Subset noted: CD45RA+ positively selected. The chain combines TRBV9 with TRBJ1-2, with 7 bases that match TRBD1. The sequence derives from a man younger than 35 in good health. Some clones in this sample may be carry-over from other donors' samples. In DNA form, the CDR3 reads TGTGCCAGCAGCGCCGATCCGGGACAGCGGTATGGCTACACCTTC. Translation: CASSADPGQRYGYTF.